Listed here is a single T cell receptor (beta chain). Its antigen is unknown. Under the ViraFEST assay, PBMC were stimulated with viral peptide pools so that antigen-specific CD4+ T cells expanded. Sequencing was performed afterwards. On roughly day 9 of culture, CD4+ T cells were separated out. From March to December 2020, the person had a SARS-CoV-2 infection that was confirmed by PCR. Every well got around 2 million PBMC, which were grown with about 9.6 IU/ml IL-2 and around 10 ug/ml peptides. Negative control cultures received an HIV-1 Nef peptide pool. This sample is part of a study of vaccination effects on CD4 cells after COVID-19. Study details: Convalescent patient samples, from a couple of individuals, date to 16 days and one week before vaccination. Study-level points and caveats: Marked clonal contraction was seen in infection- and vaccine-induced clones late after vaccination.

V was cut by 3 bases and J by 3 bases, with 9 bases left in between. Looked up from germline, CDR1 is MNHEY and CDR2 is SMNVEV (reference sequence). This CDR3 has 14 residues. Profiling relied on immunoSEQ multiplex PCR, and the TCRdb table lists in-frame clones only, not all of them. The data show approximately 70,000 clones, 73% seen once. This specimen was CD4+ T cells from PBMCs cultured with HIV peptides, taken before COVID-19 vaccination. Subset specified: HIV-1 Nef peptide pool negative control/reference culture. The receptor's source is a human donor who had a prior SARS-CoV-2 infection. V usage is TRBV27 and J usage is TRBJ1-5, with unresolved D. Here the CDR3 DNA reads TGTGCCAGCAGTTTGTGGAGAGACAATCAGCCCCAGCATTTT. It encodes CASSLWRDNQPQHF.